This TCR beta chain appears in the sequencing data of a study of OX40 agonist ivuxolimab in advanced cancers. Study summary: With ivuxolimab, an agonistic anti-OX40 (CD134) antibody, patients were treated. Study results and limitations: Clonal expansion from baseline to week 6 occurred in both CD4+ and CD8+ T cells. Partial responders receiving 0.1-3.0 mg/kg showed among the lowest clonal expansion.

Sequencing was performed with immunoSEQ multiplex PCR; in TCRdb, only in-frame clones are kept and a portion is missing. This sample has nearly 80,000 clones, with approximately 94% found just once. With respect to this clone: Its antigen is still unknown.

Prior autoimmune disease or systemic immunosuppression barred patients. This CDR3 spans 17 amino acids. CDR1 MGHRA and CDR2 YSYEKL come from the germline V gene. V was cut by 1 base and J by 1 base, with 16 bases left in between. This clonotype was obtained from an adult with an advanced solid tumor such as melanoma, head and neck, liver or kidney cancer. This specimen consisted of CD4+ or CD8+ T cells sorted from blood, obtained in a trial of the OX40 agonist ivuxolimab. The V gene is TRBV4-1, the J gene TRBJ1-2; D is perhaps TRBD1 (5 bases). The CDR3 nucleotides read TGCGCCAGCAGCCAAGTAACCGGGGCAGAACTTAACTATGGCTACACCTTC. Its protein is CASSQVTGAELNYGYTF.